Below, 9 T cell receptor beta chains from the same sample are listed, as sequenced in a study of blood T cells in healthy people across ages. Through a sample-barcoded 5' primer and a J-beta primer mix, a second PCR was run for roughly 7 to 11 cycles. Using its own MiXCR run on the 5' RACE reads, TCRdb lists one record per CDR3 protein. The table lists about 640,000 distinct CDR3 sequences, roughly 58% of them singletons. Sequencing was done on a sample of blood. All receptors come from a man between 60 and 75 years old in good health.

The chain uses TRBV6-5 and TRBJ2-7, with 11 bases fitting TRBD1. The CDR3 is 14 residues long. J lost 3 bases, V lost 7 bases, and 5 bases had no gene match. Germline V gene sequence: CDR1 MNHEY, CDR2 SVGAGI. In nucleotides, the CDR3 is TGTGCCAGCACCCGGACAGGGGGCCTCTACGAGCAGTACTTC. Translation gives CASTRTGGLYEQYF.

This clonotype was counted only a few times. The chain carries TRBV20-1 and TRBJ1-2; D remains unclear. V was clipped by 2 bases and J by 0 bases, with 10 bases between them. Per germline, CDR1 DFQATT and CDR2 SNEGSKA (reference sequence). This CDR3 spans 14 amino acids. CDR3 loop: CSARITRANYGYTF. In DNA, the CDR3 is TGCAGTGCTAGAATTACCCGGGCTAACTATGGCTACACCTTC.

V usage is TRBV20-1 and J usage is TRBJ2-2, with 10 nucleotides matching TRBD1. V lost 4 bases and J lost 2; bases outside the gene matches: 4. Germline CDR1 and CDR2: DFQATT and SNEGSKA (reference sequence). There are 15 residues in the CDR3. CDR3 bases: TGCAGTGCTACACGACAGGGGGCCAACACCGGGGAGCTGTTTTTT. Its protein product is CSATRQGANTGELFF.

DNA of the CDR3: TGTGCCATCAGTGAGTCTCTAGAGATAGAGACCCAGTACTTC. Encoded protein: CAISESLEIETQYF. The V and J genes are TRBV10-3 and TRBJ2-5; D is ambiguous. Germline V lookup: CDR1 ENHRY, CDR2 SYGVKD. V gave up 0 bases and J gave up 4 bases, with 9 bases separating them. The CDR3 spans 14 residues.

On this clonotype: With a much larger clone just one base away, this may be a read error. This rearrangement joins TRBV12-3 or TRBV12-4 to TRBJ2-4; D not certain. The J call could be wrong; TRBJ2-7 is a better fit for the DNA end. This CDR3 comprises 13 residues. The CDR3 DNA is TGTGCCAGCAGTTTTGGGCAGAACTACGAGCAGTACTTC. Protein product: CASSFGQNYEQYF.

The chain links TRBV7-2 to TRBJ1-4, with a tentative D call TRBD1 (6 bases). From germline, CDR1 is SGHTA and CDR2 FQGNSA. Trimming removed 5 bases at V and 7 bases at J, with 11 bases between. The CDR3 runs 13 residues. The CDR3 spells CASSTQTGEKLFF. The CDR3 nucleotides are TGTGCCAGCAGCACCCAGACAGGTGAAAAACTGTTTTTT.

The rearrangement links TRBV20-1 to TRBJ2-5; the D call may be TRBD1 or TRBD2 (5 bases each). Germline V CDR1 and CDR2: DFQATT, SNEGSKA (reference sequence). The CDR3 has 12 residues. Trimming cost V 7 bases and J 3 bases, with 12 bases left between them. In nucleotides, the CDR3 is TGCAGTGTTTGGGGGAAAGAAGAGACCCAGTACTTC. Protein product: CSVWGKEETQYF.

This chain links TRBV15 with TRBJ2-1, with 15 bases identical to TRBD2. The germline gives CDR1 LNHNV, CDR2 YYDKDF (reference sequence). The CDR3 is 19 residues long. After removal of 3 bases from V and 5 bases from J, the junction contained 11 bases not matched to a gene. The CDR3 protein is CATSSPFRTSGGANNEQFF. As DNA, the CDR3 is TGTGCCACCAGCAGTCCCTTTCGGACTAGCGGGGGGGCTAACAATGAGCAGTTCTTC.

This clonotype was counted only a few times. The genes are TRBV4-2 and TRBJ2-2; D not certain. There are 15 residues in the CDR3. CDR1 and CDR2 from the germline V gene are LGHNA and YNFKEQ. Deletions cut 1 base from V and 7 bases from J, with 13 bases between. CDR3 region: CASSQGARSGGELFF. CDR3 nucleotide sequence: TGTGCCAGCAGCCAAGGGGCCAGGTCCGGCGGGGAGCTGTTTTTT.